This T cell receptor beta chain appears in the sequencing data of a study of blood T cells in healthy people across ages (dated by TCRdb to about 2015). For the wider study: In model experiments, template switching captured roughly one uniquely barcoded TCR beta cDNA molecule for every two T cells. To track age-related changes in TCR beta repertoire diversity, the study relied on deep sequencing normalized with unique cDNA molecular identifiers. Four age groups were formed from the donors: young (average roughly 15 years), middle-aged (approximately 40), aged (about 68) and long-lived (more than 75). To avoid experimental bias, donors of different ages were spread randomly across the sequencing lanes. For two donors (one aged 18 to 30 and one aged 80 or older), the study analyzed two additional independent replicas of 1 million unique cDNA reads from the same blood draw. Here is what the overall study found, with its caveats: There was a strong correlation between observed TCR beta diversity and the percentage of naive T cells measured by flow cytometry. Compared with the aged group, the long-lived group had more naive CD4+ T cells, fewer expanded clones and increased TCR diversity, a pattern suggesting age selection. Donor CMV infection status was unknown, potentially confounding age-related changes in expanded clonotypes. As age increased, observed TCR beta diversity per million T cells dropped in a roughly linear way, and a significant reduction was already evident by age around 41. Because profiling used bulk unsorted PBMCs, naive and antigen-experienced compartments could not be compared conclusively. Estimates of total diversity from one million sequenced T cells were regarded as lower bounds and underestimates.

Trimming costs V 5 bases and J 10 bases, and their ends lie 17 bases apart. Spanning cysteine to phenylalanine, the CDR3 consists of 14 amino acids. The CDR3 DNA has 42 bases and is translated from base 1. This clonotype was counted between two and nine times. The clone's antigen remains unknown. Base quality data are lacking; no much larger clone is found one base away. The donors were around 39 Caucasian individuals from Russia, aged roughly 6 to 100 years, who were systemically healthy. Each donor gave ten milliliters of peripheral blood, drawn into EDTA-treated Vacutainer tubes. Ficoll-Paque density-gradient centrifugation was used to isolate PBMCs, with at least 6.5 million per sample. Total RNA, at least 6 micrograms per sample, was extracted from PBMCs with Trizol reagent. For every donor, an aliquot of PBMCs went through flow cytometry to measure the percentages of naive CD45RAhigh/CD27high T cells.

The library was built by means of 5' RACE. The instrument was an Illumina HiSeq 2500. A second roughly 6 to 11 cycle PCR used a sample-barcoded 5' primer and a J-beta primer mix. Each TCR beta cDNA molecule received a unique molecular identifier from a template-switch 5' adaptor carrying 12 random nucleotides. Each sample yielded at least 3 million CDR3-containing paired-end reads. First-strand cDNA was synthesized from all RNA with the Mint cDNA synthesis kit, primed by a TRBC-specific oligonucleotide. After uracil-DNA glycosylase treatment, a first 18-cycle PCR used universal primers M1SS and BC2_uni_R on all cDNA. Per the authors' processing: For normalization, 1 million high-quality reads were randomly selected from each sample, with every read carrying a distinct molecular identifier. Instead of being binned into consensus sequences, reads with shared molecular identifiers were discarded. MiTCR, with a Q25 quality threshold and the strictest error-elimination algorithm, was used for CDR3 identification, clonotype clustering and error correction. A nonparametric unseen species model with Euler transformation was used to estimate a lower bound on total TCR beta diversity. The public reads were reprocessed in TCRdb via fastp at Q25 and MiXCR, keeping in-frame beta chains. Rows merge per CDR3 protein into single entries with the most common DNA and genes. The V and J calls here are based on TCRdb, not the publication. The sample data list 1.5 million to 2 million distinct CDR3 sequences, and roughly a third of these were observed just once. The biggest ten clones account for around 11% of the sample.

This clonotype originated in a woman aged 25 to 39 in good health. The V and J genes are TRBV12-3 or TRBV12-4 and TRBJ1-4; a weak D assignment points to TRBD1 (6 bases agree). The sample comprised blood. The sequenced DNA is TGTGCCAGCAGTCGCGACAGTTTAGGGGGAAAACTGTTTTTT. It is translated as CASSRDSLGGKLFF.